The source of this T cell receptor (beta chain) is a study of shared clonotypes between healthy human individuals. Assay: immunoSEQ multiplex PCR; the TCRdb copy retains only in-frame clones and omits some. The repertoire holds hundreds of thousands of clones, with roughly four fifths as singletons. This clone was seen just once. The junction and the germline gene differ at one end; a read error may be behind it. Within the sample, other DNA sequences also encode this same CDR3. This clonotype was obtained from a woman in her 40s in good health. Some clones in this sample may be carry-over from other donors' samples. Sequencing was performed on PBMCs.

The CDR3 loop is CASSSRVGANTEAFF. The CDR3, as DNA: TGTGCCAGCAGCTCAAGAGTAGGAGCGAACACTGAAGCTTTCTTT. The rearrangement links TRBV5-1 to TRBJ1-1; D is ambiguous. The CDR3 length is 15 residues. From germline, CDR1 is SGHRS and CDR2 YFSETQ.